The following is a T cell receptor (beta chain) sequence with its context. Its antigen is not identified. The record originates from a study of CD8 T cells in ankylosing spondylitis. Study results and limitations: In ankylosing spondylitis blood, a motif of several highly homologous TCR beta variants appeared characteristic.

TCRdb re-derived calls from the 5' RACE reads in MiXCR, one entry per CDR3 protein. The table shows approximately 150,000 distinct CDR3 sequences, with about a sixth occurring only once. The length of the CDR3 is 16 residues. Trimming removed 2 bases from V and 3 bases from J, with 14 bases in between. Germline-derived CDR1 and CDR2 are LGHNA and YSLEER. The TCR sequence derives from a male donor with ankylosing spondylitis. Sequenced sample: blood, either unsorted or a sorted T cell fraction (not recorded which). This chain connects TRBV4-3 to TRBJ2-1; D possibly corresponds to TRBD2 (6 bases). CDR3 in amino acids: CASSQFSGGVYNEQFF. The CDR3 nucleotides read TGCGCCAGCAGCCAATTTAGCGGAGGGGTCTACAATGAGCAGTTCTTC.